The present T cell receptor beta chain was sequenced within a study of T cell responses to AZD1222 COVID-19 vaccine. CDR1 and CDR2 from the germline V gene are SNHLY and FYNNEI. V gave up 5 bases and J gave up 4 bases, with 12 bases separating them. CDR3 length: 14 residues. Profiled with immunoSEQ multiplex PCR; TCRdb holds only in-frame clones, not every one. This sample yields approximately 140,000 clones, of which around 90% are seen a single time; about 3.2% belongs to the top ten. Study-wide findings and caveats: The number of AZD1222 recipients seropositive at baseline was only 6 or 7. The donors showed a predominance of white British ancestry and of females, with possible underestimation of clonal diversity. After two AZD1222 doses, spike-specific TCR breadth and depth rose versus day 0. Among spike-specific TCRs, nearly half reportedly target unmutated variant regions.

About this clone itself: Its antigen is not identified.

The sequencing here drew on peripheral blood, taken 28 days after the second AZD1222 dose. This sequence originates from an adult who received the AZD1222 COVID-19 vaccine. This rearrangement joins TRBV2 to TRBJ1-3; TRBD1 might be the D (6 bases). CDR3 protein: CASSRGGQGNTIYF. The CDR3 nucleotides read TGTGCCAGCAGTCGGGGGGGGCAAGGAAACACCATATATTTT.